This TCR beta chain appears in the sequencing data of a study of shared clonotypes between healthy human individuals. Study as a whole: Donors, aged 18 to 49, were two women and a few men.

This clone was detected a few times. The method was immunoSEQ multiplex PCR; TCRdb's version includes in-frame clones alone and lacks a portion of them. In the table there are approximately 2.3 million clones, more than 80% of which are singletons. Sample: naive CD4+ T cells from PBMCs. Subset noted: CD45RA+ positively selected. This sequence was found in a man in his late teens or twenties in good health. Some clones in this sample may be carry-over from other donors' samples.

The CDR3 DNA reads TGTGCCAGCAGTTTAAATACGGGACAGGGGTATGGCTACACCTTC. Its translation is CASSLNTGQGYGYTF. This chain uses TRBV7-9 with TRBJ1-2; TRBD1 matches at 10 bases. In germline, CDR1 is SEHNR, CDR2 FQNEAQ (reference sequence). Trimming at V came to 6 bases and at J to 5 bases, leaving 9 bases not matched to a gene. The CDR3 covers 15 residues.